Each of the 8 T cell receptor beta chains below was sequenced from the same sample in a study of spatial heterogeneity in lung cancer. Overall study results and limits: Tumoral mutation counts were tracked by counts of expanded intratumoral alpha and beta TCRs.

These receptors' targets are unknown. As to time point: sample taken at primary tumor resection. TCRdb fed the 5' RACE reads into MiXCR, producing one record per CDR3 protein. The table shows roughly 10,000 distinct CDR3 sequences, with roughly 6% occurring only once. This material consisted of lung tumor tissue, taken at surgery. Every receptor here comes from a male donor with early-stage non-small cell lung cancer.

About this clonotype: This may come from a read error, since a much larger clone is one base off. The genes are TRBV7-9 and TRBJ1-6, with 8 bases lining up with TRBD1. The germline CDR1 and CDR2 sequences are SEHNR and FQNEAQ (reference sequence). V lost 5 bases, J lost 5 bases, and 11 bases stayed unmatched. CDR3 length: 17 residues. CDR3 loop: CASSQPGQENHNSPLHF. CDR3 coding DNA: TGTGCCAGCAGCCAACCGGGACAGGAGAATCATAATTCACCCCTCCACTTT. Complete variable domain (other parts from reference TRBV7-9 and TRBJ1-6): DTGVSQNPRHKITKRGQNVTFRCDPISEHNRLYWYRQTLGQGPEFLTYFQNEAQLEKSRLLSDRFSAERPKGSFSTLEIQRTEQGDSAMYLCASSQPGQENHNSPLHFGNGTRLTVT.

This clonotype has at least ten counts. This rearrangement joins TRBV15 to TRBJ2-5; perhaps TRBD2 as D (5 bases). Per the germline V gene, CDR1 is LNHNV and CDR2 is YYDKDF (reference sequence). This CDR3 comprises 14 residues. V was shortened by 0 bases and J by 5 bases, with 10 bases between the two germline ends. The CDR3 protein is CATSRDRGSETQYF. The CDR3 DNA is TGTGCCACCAGCAGAGACCGGGGATCCGAGACCCAGTACTTC.

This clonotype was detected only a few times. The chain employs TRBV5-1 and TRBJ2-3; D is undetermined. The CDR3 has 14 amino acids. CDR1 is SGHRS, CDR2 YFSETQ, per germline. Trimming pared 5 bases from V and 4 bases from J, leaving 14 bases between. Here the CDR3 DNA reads TGCGCCAGCAGTCAGTGGGGTGCGGCAGATACGCAGTATTTT. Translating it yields CASSQWGAADTQYF. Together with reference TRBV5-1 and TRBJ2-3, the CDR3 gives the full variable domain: KAGVTQTPRYLIKTRGQQVTLSCSPISGHRSVSWYQQTPGQGLQFLFEYFSETQRNKGNFPGRFSGRQFSNSRSEMNVSTLELGDSALYLCASSQWGAADTQYFGPGTRLTVL.

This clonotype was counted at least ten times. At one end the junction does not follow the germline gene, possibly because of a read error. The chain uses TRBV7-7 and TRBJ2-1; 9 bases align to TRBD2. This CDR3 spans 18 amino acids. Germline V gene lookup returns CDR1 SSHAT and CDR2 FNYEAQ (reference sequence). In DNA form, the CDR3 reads TGTGCTAGCAGCTTAGCTCCCGGTTTCTCAGCGGGGGGATTTGAGCAGTTCTTC. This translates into CASSLAPGFSAGGFEQFF.

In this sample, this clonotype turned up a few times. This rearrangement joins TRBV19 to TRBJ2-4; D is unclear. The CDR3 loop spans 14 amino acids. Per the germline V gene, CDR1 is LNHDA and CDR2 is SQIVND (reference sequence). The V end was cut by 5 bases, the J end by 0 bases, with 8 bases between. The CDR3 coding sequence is TGTGCCAGTAGTGGGCGTCTAGCCAAAAACATTCAGTACTTC. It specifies CASSGRLAKNIQYF.

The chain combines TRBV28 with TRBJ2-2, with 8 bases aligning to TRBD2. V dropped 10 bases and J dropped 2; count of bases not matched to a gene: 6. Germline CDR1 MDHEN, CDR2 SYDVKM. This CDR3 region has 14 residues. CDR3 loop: CATNGGVNTGELFF. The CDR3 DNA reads TGTGCCACCAACGGGGGGGTTAACACCGGGGAGCTGTTTTTT.

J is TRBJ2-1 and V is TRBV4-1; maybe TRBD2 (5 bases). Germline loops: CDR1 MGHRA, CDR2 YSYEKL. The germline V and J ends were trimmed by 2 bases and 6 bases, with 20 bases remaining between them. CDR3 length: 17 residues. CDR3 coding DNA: TGCGCCAGCAGCCAACTATTAGGACTCCTCCTGGGCAATGAGCAGTTCTTC. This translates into CASSQLLGLLLGNEQFF.

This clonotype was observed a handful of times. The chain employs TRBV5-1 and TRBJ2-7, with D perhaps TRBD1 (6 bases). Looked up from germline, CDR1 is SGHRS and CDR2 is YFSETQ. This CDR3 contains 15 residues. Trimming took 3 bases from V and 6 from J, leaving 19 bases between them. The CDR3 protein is CASSSTGTQKGEQYF. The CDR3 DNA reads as TGCGCCAGCAGCTCTACCGGGACACAAAAAGGCGAGCAGTACTTC.